One and the same sample provided the 24 T cell receptor beta chains below, sequenced in a study of molecular identifiers for immune sequencing clone quantification. Each CDR3 protein is one row after TCRdb ran MiXCR on the PCR reads. The repertoire holds about 630,000 distinct CDR3 sequences, with about 25% as singletons. The specimen sequenced was naive CD8+ T cells from blood, with Jurkat cell RNA spiked in. Described subset: FACS-sorted CD8+CD4-CCR7+CD45RA+ naive T cells. Receptor source: a human donor in good health. Some libraries in this study had Jurkat cell RNA spiked in.

Of note for this clonotype: Mismatch with germline at one junction end may stem from a read error. J is TRBJ1-2 and V is TRBV4-2; TRBD1 might be the D (6 bases). CDR3 size: 16 residues. Germline CDR1 is LGHNA and CDR2 is YNFKEQ. The CDR3 DNA reads as TGTACCAGCAGCCAAGATCCTGAGGACAGACCGTATGGCTACACCTTC. Translating gives CTSSQDPEDRPYGYTF.

Concerning this clonotype itself: Just one base apart from a much larger clone, this may be a read error. The J gene is TRBJ1-3, the V gene TRBV7-9; D uncertain. The CDR3 loop spans 15 amino acids. V was cut by 4 bases and J by 4 bases, with 14 bases left in between. CDR1 is SEHNR, CDR2 FQNEAQ, per germline (reference sequence). DNA for the CDR3: TGTGCCAGCAGCTACCCCGCCCCGGACGGAAACACCATATATTTT. Its protein product is CASSYPAPDGNTIYF.

This clonotype was detected many times. This rearrangement joins TRBV20-1 to TRBJ2-7; 12 nucleotides line up with TRBD2. The CDR3 loop spans 15 amino acids. V lost 1 base to trimming and J lost 6 bases; unmatched junction nucleotides: 7. CDR1 and CDR2 (germline): DFQATT, SNEGSKA (reference sequence). The CDR3 nucleotides are TGCAGTGCTAGAGCCCGGCGACTAGCGGGAGCCGAGCAGTACTTC. This codes for CSARARRLAGAEQYF.

In this sample, this clonotype turned up a few times. This rearrangement joins TRBV6-2 or TRBV6-3 to TRBJ1-4; possible D gene TRBD1, 6 bases. Germline assignment: CDR1 MNHEY and CDR2 SVGEGT. V was clipped by 2 bases and J by 0 bases, with 13 bases between them. This CDR3 contains 17 residues. This chain's CDR3 is CASSYEIWTATNEKLFF. The DNA of the CDR3 is TGTGCCAGCAGTTACGAAATATGGACAGCAACTAATGAAAAACTGTTTTTT.

This clonotype was seen ten or more times. The chain uses TRBV5-6 and TRBJ1-1; D is perhaps TRBD1 (5 bases). Trimming took off 0 bases at V and 3 bases at J, with 12 bases between the two ends. Per the germline V gene, CDR1 is SGHDT and CDR2 is YYEEEE. CDR3 length: 15 residues. The CDR3 is CASSLVRRAHTEAFF. CDR3 nucleotide sequence: TGTGCCAGCAGCTTGGTTCGCAGGGCCCACACTGAAGCTTTCTTT.

This clonotype was detected many times. The V and J genes are TRBV12-5 and TRBJ1-1, with 7 bases matching TRBD1. The CDR3 is 15 amino acids. Germline V gene data show CDR1 as LGHNT and CDR2 as FRNRAP. Trimming cost V 1 base and J 4 bases; bases outside gene matches: 6. CDR3 loop: CASGLGDTGATEAFF. CDR3 coding DNA: TGTGCTAGTGGTTTGGGGGACACAGGGGCCACTGAAGCTTTCTTT.

This clonotype was picked up many times. The chain couples TRBV28 to TRBJ2-7; D is tentatively TRBD1 or TRBD2 (5 bases each). V lost 3 bases and J lost 0, with 12 bases in between. Germline lookup yields CDR1 MDHEN and CDR2 SYDVKM. The length of the CDR3 is 15 residues. The CDR3 region has the DNA TGTGCCAGCAGTTTTATCCGGGACGGCTCCTACGAGCAGTACTTC. Its protein is CASSFIRDGSYEQYF.

This clonotype showed up just a few times. The gene calls are TRBV30 and TRBJ2-3, with 10 bases that match TRBD2. CDR3 length: 14 residues. Germline CDR1 reads GTSNPN; CDR2 reads SVGIG (reference sequence). Germline trimming cut 6 bases from V and 5 bases from J; bases unmatched to any gene: 8. The CDR3 is CACTIAGGLDTQYF. For the CDR3, the DNA is TGTGCCTGCACAATAGCGGGGGGCCTAGATACGCAGTATTTT.

Comments on this clonotype: Sequence at one end of the junction differs from germline and may be a read error. This sequence joins TRBV12-5 and TRBJ2-5; TRBD2 might be the D (5 bases). Germline V gives CDR1 LGHNT, CDR2 FRNRAP. This CDR3 contains 13 residues. The DNA of the CDR3 is TGTGCTAGTGGACCTACGGGAAAAGAGCCCCAGTACTTC. Translated, it gives CASGPTGKEPQYF.

This clonotype was observed at least ten times. One end of the junction is discordant with germline, which a read error may explain. The rearrangement joins TRBV7-6 to TRBJ2-3, with 12 bases that match TRBD2. The CDR3 totals 15 residues. CDR1 is SGHVS and CDR2 is FNYEAQ in the germline V gene. CDR3 bases: TGTGCCAGCAGGCTGACTAGCGGGAGCAGAGATACGCAGTATTTT. Protein product: CASRLTSGSRDTQYF.

The V and J genes are TRBV6-2 or TRBV6-3 and TRBJ2-7; the D is unclear. Trimming removed 2 bases from V and 3 bases from J, with 5 bases in between. The germline CDR1 and CDR2 sequences are MNHEY and SVGEGT. The CDR3 sequence is 12 residues long. The CDR3 spells CASSYANYEQYF. Written as DNA, the CDR3 is TGTGCCAGCAGTTACGCAAACTACGAGCAGTACTTC.

The chain employs TRBV20-1 and TRBJ2-7; D might be TRBD1 (5 bases). Germline values: CDR1 DFQATT, CDR2 SNEGSKA (reference sequence). The CDR3 spans 14 residues. Trimming stripped 6 bases from V and 2 bases from J, with 17 bases between. Written as DNA, the CDR3 is TGCAGTGCCAAGGGGCGAAACCACCCCTACGAGCAGTACTTC. Its translation: CSAKGRNHPYEQYF.

This clonotype turned up a few times. The gene calls are TRBV6-2 or TRBV6-3 and TRBJ2-2; D uncertain. CDR1 and CDR2 (germline): MNHEY, SVGEGT. This CDR3 contains 17 residues. V was cut by 2 bases and J by 2 bases, with 15 bases left in between. The CDR3, as DNA: TGTGCCAGCAGTTACAAGGGCAGACTCTCTAACACCGGGGAGCTGTTTTTT. Amino acid sequence: CASSYKGRLSNTGELFF.

This clonotype was seen a few times. The J gene is TRBJ2-7, the V gene TRBV29-1; the match to TRBD2 covers 14 bases. The V gene's germline CDR1 is SQVTM and CDR2 ANQGSEA. The CDR3 loop spans 14 amino acids. V dropped 6 bases and J dropped 7; count of bases not matched to a gene: 8. Here the CDR3 reads CSVAVGLAGGEQYF. CDR3 nucleotide sequence: TGCAGCGTGGCCGTCGGACTAGCGGGAGGAGAGCAGTACTTC.

This clonotype was recorded many times. The chain couples TRBV7-9 to TRBJ2-7, with D hard to call. CDR1 is SEHNR, CDR2 FQNEAQ, per germline (reference sequence). Trimming removed 4 bases from V and 2 bases from J, with 15 bases in between. This CDR3 spans 15 amino acids. CDR3 in amino acids: CASSSGRRLAYEQYF. The CDR3 bases are TGTGCCAGCAGCTCAGGCCGGCGCTTGGCCTACGAGCAGTACTTC.

This clonotype was counted at least ten times. V usage is TRBV2 and J usage is TRBJ1-2, with D tentatively TRBD1 (5 bases). Trimming left V 7 bases short and J 0 bases short, with 15 bases between. Per germline, CDR1 SNHLY and CDR2 FYNNEI. The CDR3 runs to 15 residues. The CDR3 DNA reads TGTGCCAGCACCCCAAGACAGTTAACTAACTATGGCTACACCTTC. Protein sequence: CASTPRQLTNYGYTF.

This clonotype was recorded many times. The V and J genes are TRBV9 and TRBJ2-2; D is unresolved. CDR1 is SGDLS, CDR2 YYNGEE, per germline. Trimming removed 0 bases at V and 4 bases at J, with 4 bases between. The CDR3 spans 13 residues. In DNA, the CDR3 is TGTGCCAGCAGCGTAGTCTCCACCGGGGAGCTGTTTTTT. Amino acids: CASSVVSTGELFF.

This chain connects TRBV29-1 to TRBJ2-1; either TRBD1 or TRBD2 may fit D (5 bases each). Germline V CDR1 and CDR2: SQVTM, ANQGSEA. Trimming stripped 5 bases from V and 4 bases from J, with 18 bases between. There are 15 residues in the CDR3. The CDR3 bases are TGCAGCGTTCTACTATTAAGTGGGGGTTACAATGAGCAGTTCTTC. Its protein product is CSVLLLSGGYNEQFF.

This clonotype came up a few times. The CDR3 loop is CAFTRTPSNQPQHF. CDR3 in DNA: TGTGCCTTTACAAGAACCCCTAGCAATCAGCCCCAGCATTTT. This sequence joins TRBV6-2 or TRBV6-3 and TRBJ1-5; the D is unclear. The CDR3 consists of 14 residues. V was cut by 11 bases and J by 0 bases, with 14 bases left in between. Germline V gene sequence: CDR1 MNHEY, CDR2 SVGEGT.

Only a few counts were recorded for this clonotype. This rearrangement joins TRBV9 to TRBJ2-7; D is unclear. The germline V gene encodes CDR1 SGDLS and CDR2 YYNGEE. Deletions cut 2 bases from V and 6 bases from J, with 15 bases between. This CDR3 contains 14 residues. CDR3 residues: CASSVGTMKTEQYF. The CDR3, as DNA: TGTGCCAGCAGCGTGGGTACTATGAAGACCGAGCAGTACTTC.

Many counts were recorded for this clonotype. This chain joins TRBV25-1 and TRBJ1-1; TRBD1 is a possible D gene (6 bases). The germline CDR1 and CDR2 sequences are MGHDK and SYGVNS. Deletions cut 0 bases from V and 4 bases from J, with 12 bases between. The CDR3 contains 15 residues. The CDR3 sequence: CASSEYGTSGTEAFF. The CDR3 nucleotides read TGTGCCAGCAGTGAATATGGGACAAGCGGCACTGAAGCTTTCTTT.

Regarding this clonotype: A much larger clone is a single base away; this may be a read error. The V call is TRBV28, the J call TRBJ2-6; 12 bases are shared with TRBD1. Germline V CDR1 and CDR2: MDHEN, SYDVKM. With V trimmed by 3 bases and J by 4 bases, 7 bases remained unmatched. This CDR3 has 18 residues. CDR3: CASSFQGQGAAGANVLTF. The CDR3, as DNA: TGTGCCAGCAGTTTCCAGGGACAGGGGGCAGCAGGGGCCAACGTCCTGACTTTC.

This clonotype appeared many times. The chain combines TRBV4-3 with TRBJ2-1, with 8 bases that match TRBD2. The ends lost 0 bases at V and 8 bases at J; junction bases unmatched: 9. The germline V gene has CDR1 LGHNA and CDR2 YSLEER. The CDR3 length is 16 residues. CDR3 loop: CASSQELAGGLHEQFF. The CDR3 nucleotides are TGCGCCAGCAGCCAAGAGTTGGCGGGAGGACTTCATGAGCAGTTCTTC.

In this sample, this clonotype turned up a few times. The rearrangement joins TRBV9 to TRBJ2-7, with 7 bases that match TRBD1. V lost 0 bases to trimming and J lost 2 bases; unmatched junction nucleotides: 5. Germline lookup yields CDR1 SGDLS and CDR2 YYNGEE. This CDR3 contains 15 residues. The CDR3 region has the DNA TGTGCCAGCAGCGTAGGGGGGACAGCGGCCTACGAGCAGTACTTC. Translation gives CASSVGGTAAYEQYF.